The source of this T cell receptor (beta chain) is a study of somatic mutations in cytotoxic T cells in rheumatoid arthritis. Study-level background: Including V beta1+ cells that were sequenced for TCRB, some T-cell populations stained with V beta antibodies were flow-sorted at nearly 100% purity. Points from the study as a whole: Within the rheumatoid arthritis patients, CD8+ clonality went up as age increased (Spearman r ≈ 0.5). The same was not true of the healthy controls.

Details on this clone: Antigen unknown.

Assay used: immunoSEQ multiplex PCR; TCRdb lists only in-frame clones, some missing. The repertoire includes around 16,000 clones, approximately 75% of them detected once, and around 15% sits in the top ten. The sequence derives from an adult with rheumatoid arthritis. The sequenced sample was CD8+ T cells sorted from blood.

CDR3 protein: CAWSVLRPPYEQYF. Written as DNA, the CDR3 is TGTGCCTGGAGTGTACTGAGACCCCCATACGAGCAGTACTTC. The chain uses TRBV30 and TRBJ2-5; the D is unclear. The DNA matches TRBJ2-7 better at its end, which makes the J call doubtful. Per germline, CDR1 GTSNPN and CDR2 SVGIG (reference sequence). The CDR3 spans 14 residues.